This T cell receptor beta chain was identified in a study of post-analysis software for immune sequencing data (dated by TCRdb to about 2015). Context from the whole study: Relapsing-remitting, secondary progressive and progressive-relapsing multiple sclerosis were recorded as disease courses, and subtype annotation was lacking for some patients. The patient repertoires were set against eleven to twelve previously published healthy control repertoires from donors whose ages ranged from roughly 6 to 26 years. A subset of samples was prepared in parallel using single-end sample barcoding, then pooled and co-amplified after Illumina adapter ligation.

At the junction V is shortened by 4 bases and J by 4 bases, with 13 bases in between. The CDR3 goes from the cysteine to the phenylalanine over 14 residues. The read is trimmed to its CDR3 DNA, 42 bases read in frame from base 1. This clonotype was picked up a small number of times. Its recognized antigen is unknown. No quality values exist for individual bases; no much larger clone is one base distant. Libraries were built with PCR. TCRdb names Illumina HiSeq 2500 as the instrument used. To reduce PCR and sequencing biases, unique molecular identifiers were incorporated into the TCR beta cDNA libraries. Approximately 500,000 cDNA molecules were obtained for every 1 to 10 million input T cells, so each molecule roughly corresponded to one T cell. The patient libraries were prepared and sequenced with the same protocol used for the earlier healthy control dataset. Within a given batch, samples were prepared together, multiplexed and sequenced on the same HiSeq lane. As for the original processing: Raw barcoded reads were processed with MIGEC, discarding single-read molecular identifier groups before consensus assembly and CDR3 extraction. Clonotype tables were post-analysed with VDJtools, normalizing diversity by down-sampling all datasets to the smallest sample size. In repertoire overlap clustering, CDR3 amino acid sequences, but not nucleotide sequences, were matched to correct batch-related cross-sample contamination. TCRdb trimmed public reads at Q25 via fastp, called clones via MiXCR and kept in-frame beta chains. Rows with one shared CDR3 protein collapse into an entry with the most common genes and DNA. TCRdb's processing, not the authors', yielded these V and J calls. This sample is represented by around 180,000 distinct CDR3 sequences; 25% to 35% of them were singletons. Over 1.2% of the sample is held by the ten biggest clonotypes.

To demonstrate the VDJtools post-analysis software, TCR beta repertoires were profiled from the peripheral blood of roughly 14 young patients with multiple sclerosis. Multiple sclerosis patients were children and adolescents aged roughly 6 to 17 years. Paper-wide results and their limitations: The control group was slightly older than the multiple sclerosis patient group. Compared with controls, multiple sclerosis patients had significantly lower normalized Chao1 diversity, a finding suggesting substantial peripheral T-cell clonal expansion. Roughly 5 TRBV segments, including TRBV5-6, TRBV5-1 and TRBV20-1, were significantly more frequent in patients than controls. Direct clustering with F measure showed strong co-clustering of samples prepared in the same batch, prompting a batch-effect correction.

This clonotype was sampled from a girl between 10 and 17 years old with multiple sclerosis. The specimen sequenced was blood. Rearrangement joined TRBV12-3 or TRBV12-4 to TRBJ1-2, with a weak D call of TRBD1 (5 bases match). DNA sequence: TGTGCCAGCAGTTCTACCAGGGTCTGCTATGGCTACACCTTC. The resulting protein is CASSSTRVCYGYTF.